This T cell receptor beta chain emerged from a study of T cells in Graves' hyperthyroidism and ophthalmopathy (dated by TCRdb to between 2017 and 2020). Concerning the study at large: Peripheral blood samples were taken at the time of initial diagnosis, prior to any treatment. The 95 to 100 discovery patients were divided at random into training and test sets in a 7:3 ratio. To identify TCR V-J signatures that set the groups apart, the researchers used a discovery cohort of 100 or so patients, made up of 40 to 45 with Graves' ophthalmopathy and about 60 with stable Graves' hyperthyroidism. Whether ophthalmopathy could be predicted prospectively was tested in an independent validation cohort made up of roughly 19 hyperthyroidism patients plus 17 patients who later progressed to ophthalmopathy. The study also compared thyroid tissue and blood T-cell repertoires from more than five Graves' hyperthyroidism patients. After blood sampling, hyperthyroidism patients were treated with methimazole at a starting dose of 30 mg daily, and ophthalmopathy patients were treated with high-dose intravenous methylprednisolone. According to the paper, TCR Vbeta CDR3 sequencing was carried out on 135 peripheral blood samples, which came from approximately 41 ophthalmopathy, 70 to 80 hyperthyroidism and approximately 17 progressor patients. The full study reports these points: A model built on a 13 V-J signature distinguished ophthalmopathy from stable hyperthyroidism, reaching around 87% sensitivity and 81% to 83% specificity in cross-validation and 80%/75% in testing. In validation, the model predicted progression to ophthalmopathy with just under 71% sensitivity and roughly 75% specificity, a median of around 6.6 months before onset. No statistical method was used to set the sample size in advance, and investigators knew the group allocation. Most expanded thyroid clonotypes (frequency above 0.001) were also found in blood, which suggests that blood repertoires may mirror thyroid immune responses.

V is trimmed back by 6 bases and J by 5 bases, and the junction contains 10 bases that no gene match accounts for. For CDR1 and CDR2, the germline V gene lists MDHEN and SYDVKM. Including the terminal cysteine and phenylalanine, the CDR3 comprises 14 residues. This entry keeps only the CDR3 DNA: 42 bases, framed from base 1. This clonotype was counted ten times or more. No antigen is known for it. One base away there is no much larger clone; base qualities are not given. Hyperthyroidism patients were newly diagnosed, had a disease duration of under 2 months, and were aged 18 to 65 years. Exclusion was applied to patients with uncontrolled infections, other autoimmune diseases, pregnancy or lactation. Clinical symptoms, serum thyroxine and TRAb, thyroid ultrasound, and orbital computed tomography formed the basis for the diagnoses. Blood from progressor patients was drawn when they were first diagnosed with hyperthyroidism, before any ophthalmopathy symptoms appeared. Ficoll-Paque density gradient centrifugation was used to isolate PBMCs from approximately 11 ml of fresh peripheral blood. Progressor patients were first diagnosed with Graves' hyperthyroidism and then developed ophthalmopathy during follow-up. Total RNA was extracted with Trizol reagent, and quality was checked on an Agilent 2100 Bioanalyzer.

The TCR beta CDR3 regions were amplified from RNA transcripts. A first-round RT-PCR of the TCR CDR3 used the HTBI primer set with the Qiagen OneStep RT-PCR kit. The libraries were constructed in a second round of multiplex PCR and then size-selected and purified. The libraries were sequenced on an Illumina HiSeq2000 using paired-end 100 bp reads. Turning to the authors' computational methods: Raw data were processed with SOAPnuke, discarding reads with adapters, uncalled bases, mean Phred below 15, or no exact constant-primer or identifier match. High-quality paired reads were merged using COPE v1.2.5, and each unique nucleotide sequence was defined as a clonotype. Clonotypes were aligned to IMGT TRBV, TRBD and TRBJ reference segments using MiTCR v1.1. Analysis was restricted to V-J combinations with a frequency above 0.0001, which covered just over 98% of repertoires. A TCS score was defined as the ratio of F50 (clonal expansion) to E x V (chaos), with BLOSUM62-based TCRdist applied between CDR3 peptides within each V-J. Welch's t-statistics and random forest reduced just over 500 V-J features to 10 to 15, which were used in a naive Bayes classifier (R e1071). The public reads were quality trimmed at Q25 with fastp and then assembled into clones with MiXCR by TCRdb, keeping productive beta chains. Here each entry gathers all rows of one CDR3 protein and keeps the most common genes and DNA. Clone size and V and J calls follow TCRdb, not the original study. The table for this sample lists 150,000 or so distinct CDR3 sequences; roughly a fifth of them were counted only once. The ten largest clones capture more than 60% of the sample.

This TCR came from a woman in her fifties or sixties with Graves' hyperthyroidism that later progressed to Graves' ophthalmopathy. The sample taken for sequencing was blood. The rearrangement combines TRBV28 with TRBJ2-7, and TRBD1 matches 7 of the central bases. The DNA is as follows: TGTGCCAGCAGACGTTTGGGACAGTCCCACGAGCAGTACTTC. Its protein reads: CASRRLGQSHEQYF.